The 9 T cell receptor beta chains below all came from one sample that was sequenced in a study of blood T cells in healthy people across ages. It was with a sample-barcoded 5' primer and a J-beta primer mix that a second PCR of roughly 6 to 11 cycles was run. MiXCR was run by TCRdb on the 5' RACE reads, yielding one entry per CDR3 protein. The repertoire consists of 600,000 or so distinct CDR3 sequences, with 20% to 25% occurring once and the leading ten covering approximately 3.6%. Sequenced material: blood. The source is a man aged 65 to 85 in good health.

This clonotype was picked up a small number of times. This rearrangement joins TRBV3-1 to TRBJ1-4, with D tentatively TRBD1 (5 bases). This CDR3 has 14 residues. Between the trimmed V and J ends, which lost 6 bases and 3 bases, there was a span of 11 bases. Per germline, CDR1 LGHDT and CDR2 YNNKEL (reference sequence). The CDR3 bases are TGTGCCAGCAGGGAGGGGCCGGCTAATGAAAAACTGTTTTTT. It is translated as CASREGPANEKLFF.

This clonotype came up a few times. This chain uses TRBV28 with TRBJ2-5; 9 bases map to TRBD1. The J call may be wrong; the DNA end is better matched by TRBJ2-7. Germline-derived CDR1 and CDR2 are MDHEN and SYDVKM. This CDR3 has 16 residues. CDR3 protein: CASRTSGGTGMNEQYF. The DNA of the CDR3 is TGTGCCAGCAGGACTTCCGGGGGGACAGGGATGAACGAGCAGTACTTC.

This clonotype occurred a few times. The chain links TRBV20-1 to TRBJ2-7; 8 bases align to TRBD1. Germline-derived CDR1 and CDR2 are DFQATT and SNEGSKA (reference sequence). V shed 4 bases, J shed 1 base, and the junction held 6 bases outside the gene matches. The length of the CDR3 is 14 residues. As DNA, the CDR3 is TGCAGTGCTATAACAGGACAGGGTTCCTACGAGCAGTACTTC. Protein: CSAITGQGSYEQYF.

Only a few counts were recorded for this clonotype. The V and J genes are TRBV20-1 and TRBJ1-4; D is unclear. This CDR3 comprises 14 residues. V lost 3 bases and J 8 bases, leaving 16 bases between the germline ends. Looked up from germline, CDR1 is DFQATT and CDR2 is SNEGSKA (reference sequence). The CDR3 protein is CSASPGATGEKLFF. CDR3 sequence (DNA): TGCAGTGCTAGCCCGGGAGCGACTGGCGAAAAACTGTTTTTT.

This chain joins TRBV2 and TRBJ2-3, with TRBD1 identical over 8 bases. From germline, CDR1 is SNHLY and CDR2 FYNNEI. V shed 4 bases and J 2 bases; nucleotides not matched to a gene: 5. This CDR3 contains 15 residues. The chain's CDR3 is CASSVTGVHTDTQYF. CDR3 sequence (DNA): TGTGCCAGCAGTGTGACAGGGGTCCACACAGATACGCAGTATTTT.

The chain joins TRBV19 to TRBJ1-2; possible D gene TRBD1, 5 bases. Trimming stripped 5 bases from V and 4 bases from J, with 14 bases between. CDR3 length equals 14 residues. Germline V gives CDR1 LNHDA, CDR2 SQIVND (reference sequence). Here the CDR3 reads CASSVDTPGYGYTF. CDR3 nucleotides: TGTGCCAGTAGTGTGGACACCCCTGGCTATGGCTACACCTTC.

This clonotype was seen a few times. This chain joins TRBV29-1 and TRBJ2-3; perhaps TRBD2 as D (5 bases). The CDR3 is made up of 12 amino acids. The germline V gene has CDR1 SQVTM and CDR2 ANQGSEA. Trimming left V 3 bases short and J 4 bases short, with 8 bases between. The CDR3 sequence is CSVERAPDTQYF. The CDR3 DNA follows: TGCAGCGTTGAGAGGGCCCCAGATACGCAGTATTTT.

This clonotype was detected a few times. This chain links TRBV4-2 with TRBJ1-1; D is unresolved. Germline-derived CDR1 and CDR2 are LGHNA and YNFKEQ. The CDR3 covers 15 residues. V was clipped by 0 bases and J by 1 base, with 9 bases between them. The CDR3 DNA reads as TGTGCCAGCAGCCAAGAGGTCAGACCGAACACTGAAGCTTTCTTT. Its translation is CASSQEVRPNTEAFF.

In this sample, this clonotype turned up a few times. The chain carries TRBV6-5 and TRBJ2-2; possible D gene TRBD1, 6 bases. Trimming took off 5 bases at V and 1 base at J, with 11 bases between the two ends. Germline loops: CDR1 MNHEY, CDR2 SVGAGI. The CDR3 is 15 residues long. In nucleotides, the CDR3 is TGTGCCAGCAGTAACGGACAGTTGAACACCGGGGAGCTGTTTTTT. Encoded protein: CASSNGQLNTGELFF.